A single sample is the source of the 26 T cell receptor beta chains below, sequenced in a study of cytomegalovirus exposure and HLA in healthy donors. The PCR contained 60 Vbeta and 13 Jbeta primers. Here immunoSEQ multiplex PCR was the method, and the copy in TCRdb shows in-frame clones only, minus some. This repertoire shows approximately 160,000 clones, 65% to 85% found once; its top ten account for just over 4.5%. The sequenced sample was PBMCs. Receptors were obtained from a woman aged 45 to 65 in good health and CMV-seropositive.

This chain links TRBV19 with TRBJ1-2; possibly TRBD1 for D (5 bases). This CDR3 has 14 residues. Germline CDR1 LNHDA, CDR2 SQIVND (reference sequence). Trimming removed 3 bases at V and 6 bases at J, with 14 bases between. CDR3 loop: CASSIQGLKDGYTF. CDR3 sequence (DNA): TGTGCCAGTAGTATCCAGGGTCTAAAGGATGGCTACACCTTC.

This clone was seen only once. This chain uses TRBV30 with TRBJ1-1; a weak D match, TRBD1 (6 bases). Germline V gives CDR1 GTSNPN, CDR2 SVGIG (reference sequence). V was clipped by 0 bases and J by 5 bases, with 13 bases between them. This CDR3 is built from 14 residues. In DNA form, the CDR3 reads TGTGCCTGGAGTGTACGGGGACATGAGACTGAAGCTTTCTTT. Protein sequence: CAWSVRGHETEAFF.

This clone appeared a few times. The chain couples TRBV11-1 to TRBJ2-1, with 9 bases identical to TRBD2. V lost 5 bases and J lost 3; bases outside the gene matches: 2. This CDR3 is built from 14 residues. Germline values: CDR1 SGHAT, CDR2 FQDESV (reference sequence). CDR3 coding DNA: TGTGCCAGCAGCCCGACTAGCGGCTACAATGAGCAGTTCTTC. Amino acids: CASSPTSGYNEQFF.

The V and J genes are TRBV15 and TRBJ2-7, with D possibly being TRBD2 (5 bases). This CDR3 comprises 14 residues. The V gene's germline CDR1 is LNHNV and CDR2 YYDKDF (reference sequence). V gave up 1 base and J gave up 9 bases, with 16 bases separating them. As DNA, the CDR3 is TGTGCCACCAGCAGAGGCCCGGGGTCGAATGGGCAGTACTTC. It specifies CATSRGPGSNGQYF.

The chain couples TRBV25-1 to TRBJ1-5; D might be TRBD1 (6 bases). Germline-derived CDR1 and CDR2 are MGHDK and SYGVNS. The CDR3 is 13 amino acids. V lost 6 bases and J 5 bases, leaving 11 bases between the germline ends. The CDR3 spells CASRQGLDQPQHF. The CDR3, as DNA: TGTGCCAGCAGACAGGGTTTGGATCAGCCCCAGCATTTT.

The rearrangement links TRBV2 to TRBJ2-5; D possibly corresponds to TRBD2 (5 bases). Germline assignment: CDR1 SNHLY and CDR2 FYNNEI. Trimming left V 3 bases short and J 1 base short, with 9 bases between. The CDR3 is 14 residues long. In nucleotides, the CDR3 is TGTGCCAGCAGTGATACTAGGACCCAAGAGACCCAGTACTTC. This translates into CASSDTRTQETQYF.

This clone was counted a single time. This sequence joins TRBV7-2 and TRBJ2-7, with D possibly TRBD1 on 7 matching bases. Trimming removed 5 bases at V and 2 bases at J, with 16 bases between. The germline gives CDR1 SGHTA, CDR2 FQGNSA. The CDR3 contains 15 residues. The chain's CDR3 is CASSRRGLSAYEQYF. CDR3 sequence (DNA): TGTGCCAGCAGCCGGAGGGGGCTTTCAGCCTACGAGCAGTACTTC.

J is TRBJ2-4 and V is TRBV19, with 7 nucleotides matching TRBD1. The CDR3 is 16 amino acids. V lost 1 base to trimming and J lost 8 bases; unmatched junction nucleotides: 11. Per the germline V gene, CDR1 is LNHDA and CDR2 is SQIVND (reference sequence). CDR3 DNA: TGTGCCAGTAGTATAGTTTCGGGACAGAGGAAGGACATTCAGTACTTC. It is translated as CASSIVSGQRKDIQYF.

The chain uses TRBV19 and TRBJ2-1, with unresolved D. With 4 bases removed from V and 5 bases from J, the gap between germline ends came to 6 bases. CDR1 is LNHDA, CDR2 SQIVND, per germline (reference sequence). The CDR3 spans 12 residues. The DNA of the CDR3 is TGTGCCAGTAGTAGGCCGAACAATGAGCAGTTCTTC. It translates to CASSRPNNEQFF.

This chain uses TRBV7-2 with TRBJ2-2; D possibly corresponds to TRBD2 (6 bases). CDR3 length: 17 residues. V gave up 7 bases and J gave up 4 bases, with 22 bases separating them. Germline V lookup: CDR1 SGHTA, CDR2 FQGNSA. The CDR3 nucleotides read TGTGCCAGCATCCTCGGGGCGGGACCCCCGAGCACCGGGGAGCTGTTTTTT. It translates to CASILGAGPPSTGELFF.

This rearrangement joins TRBV2 to TRBJ1-6; D is perhaps TRBD1 (5 bases). The CDR3 has 14 amino acids. Germline V gene lookup returns CDR1 SNHLY and CDR2 FYNNEI. Trimming removed 4 bases at V and 5 bases at J, with 9 bases between. The CDR3 sequence: CASSGGADNSPLHF. In nucleotides, the CDR3 is TGTGCCAGCAGTGGCGGGGCGGATAATTCACCCCTCCACTTT. Based on the CDR3 plus reference TRBV2 and TRBJ1-6, the full variable domain is EPEVTQTPSHQVTQMGQEVILRCVPISNHLYFYWYRQILGQKVEFLVSFYNNEISEKSEIFDDQFSVERPDGSNFTLKIRSTKLEDSAMYFCASSGGADNSPLHFGNGTRLTVT.

This CDR3 reads CASSPRREGEAFF. The DNA for the CDR3 is TGCGCCAGCAGCCCGAGGAGGGAGGGTGAAGCTTTCTTT. The genes are TRBV4-1 and TRBJ1-1, with D unclear. The CDR3 runs 13 residues. Germline-derived CDR1 and CDR2 are MGHRA and YSYEKL. Trimming pared 4 bases from V and 7 bases from J, leaving 13 bases between.

This clone was detected only a few times. The CDR3 bases are TGTGCCAGCAGAATAGGGGCGTATAGCAATCAGCCCCAGCATTTT. Its protein product is CASRIGAYSNQPQHF. The chain has TRBV28 and TRBJ1-5; tentative D call: TRBD1 (5 bases). The CDR3 has 15 amino acids. V gave up 6 bases and J gave up 0 bases, with 12 bases separating them. In germline, CDR1 is MDHEN, CDR2 SYDVKM.

The genes are TRBV5-1 and TRBJ1-5; D is ambiguous. The CDR3 is 15 amino acids. CDR1 and CDR2 from the germline V gene are SGHRS and YFSETQ. V was shortened by 4 bases and J by 1 base, with 12 bases between the two germline ends. The DNA for the CDR3 is TGCGCCAGCAGCGACCTTTGGGCGAGCAATCAGCCCCAGCATTTT. It yields the protein CASSDLWASNQPQHF. The complete variable domain, with remaining parts taken from reference TRBV5-1 and TRBJ1-5, reads KAGVTQTPRYLIKTRGQQVTLSCSPISGHRSVSWYQQTPGQGLQFLFEYFSETQRNKGNFPGRFSGRQFSNSRSEMNVSTLELGDSALYLCASSDLWASNQPQHFGDGTRLSIL.

This clone was recorded once. V usage is TRBV14 and J usage is TRBJ2-1; TRBD2 is a possible D gene (6 bases). The germline V gene encodes CDR1 SGHDN and CDR2 FVKESK. The V and J ends lost 1 base and 3 bases respectively, with 7 bases between them. The CDR3 extends over 14 amino acids. CDR3 protein: CASSQVGGYNEQFF. Written as DNA, the CDR3 is TGTGCCAGCAGCCAAGTGGGAGGCTACAATGAGCAGTTCTTC.

The CDR3 is CSVAKGQGWEGYGYTF. The CDR3 nucleotides read TGCAGCGTTGCGAAGGGACAGGGCTGGGAGGGATATGGCTACACCTTC. This rearrangement joins TRBV29-1 to TRBJ1-2; 9 bases are a match to TRBD1. The CDR3 has 16 residues. Germline V gene lookup returns CDR1 SQVTM and CDR2 ANQGSEA. V was clipped by 4 bases and J by 5 bases; unmatched bases: 14.

The chain employs TRBV4-2 and TRBJ2-5; D uncertain. V lost 1 base, J lost 5 bases, and 2 bases lay in between. CDR3 length equals 11 residues. Germline CDR1 is LGHNA and CDR2 is YNFKEQ. The CDR3, as DNA: TGTGCCAGCAGCCAAGCGGAGACCCAGTACTTC. Protein sequence: CASSQAETQYF.

This clone was counted a few times. The CDR3, as DNA: TGTGCCAGCAGCCTCGACACCTATGGCTACACCTTC. It specifies CASSLDTYGYTF. The chain links TRBV5-4 to TRBJ1-2; D gene unclear. Trimming took off 4 bases at V and 4 bases at J, with 8 bases between the two ends. The CDR3 loop spans 12 amino acids. Germline CDR1 reads SGHNT; CDR2 reads YYREEE (reference sequence).

CDR3 sequence (DNA): TGTGCGGCGGGGAGGACTAATGAAAAACTGTTTTTT. Its protein product is CAAGRTNEKLFF. The gene calls are TRBV6-5 and TRBJ1-4; no clear D. CDR1 is MNHEY and CDR2 is SVGAGI in the germline V gene. This CDR3 region has 12 residues.

This chain connects TRBV21-1 to TRBJ1-2; TRBD1 is the table's D call and was not checked against the DNA. TRBV21-1 is designated a pseudogene. This CDR3 has 11 amino acids. As DNA, the CDR3 is TGTGCCAAAGAACAGGGGAATGGCTACACCTTC. Protein product: CAKEQGNGYTF.

This chain uses TRBV27 with TRBJ2-7; D call uncertain. This CDR3 region has 13 residues. Germline V lookup: CDR1 MNHEY, CDR2 SMNVEV (reference sequence). V was shortened by 6 bases and J by 2 bases, with 11 bases between the two germline ends. For the CDR3, the DNA is TGTGCCAGCAGGTACCATGGCACCTACGAGCAGTACTTC. It translates to CASRYHGTYEQYF.

In the case of this clone: The same CDR3 can be traced to other DNA sequences in this sample. The chain uses TRBV5-1 and TRBJ1-2, with 9 bases matching TRBD1. The germline V gene encodes CDR1 SGHRS and CDR2 YFSETQ. The CDR3 extends over 16 amino acids. Unmatched junction bases numbered 14, after V lost 4 bases and J lost 7 bases. DNA of the CDR3: TGCGCCAGCAGCGACCCCATCTCCGGGACAGGGATTGGCTACACCTTC. Its protein product is CASSDPISGTGIGYTF.

The rearrangement joins TRBV7-2 to TRBJ1-5; 7 bases map to TRBD1. Germline CDR1 SGHTA, CDR2 FQGNSA. With 1 base clipped from V and 9 bases from J, the junction kept 12 bases outside the gene matches. There are 16 residues in the CDR3. The CDR3 loop is CASSLGSTGTYAPQHF. CDR3 bases: TGTGCCAGCAGCTTAGGCTCGACAGGGACCTACGCGCCCCAGCATTTT. The variable domain in full, completed from reference TRBV7-2 and TRBJ1-5, reads GAGVSQSPSNKVTEKGKDVELRCDPISGHTALYWYRQSLGQGLEFLIYFQGNSAPDKSGLPSDRFSAERTGGSVSTLTIQRTQQEDSAVYLCASSLGSTGTYAPQHFGDGTRLSIL.

The CDR3 nucleotides read TGTGCCAGCAGTGACAGCGGCATGAATGAAAAACTGTTTTTT. It is translated as CASSDSGMNEKLFF. This chain connects TRBV6-1 to TRBJ1-4; D is undetermined. Germline V gene sequence: CDR1 MNHNS, CDR2 SASEGT. The ends were cut back, 3 bases at V and 5 bases at J, with 10 bases in the middle. The CDR3 length is 14 residues.

V is TRBV6-5 and J is TRBJ2-1, with 9 bases lining up with TRBD2. J lost 9 bases, V lost 2 bases, and 5 bases had no gene match. From germline, CDR1 is MNHEY and CDR2 SVGAGI. The CDR3 length is 14 residues. The CDR3 nucleotides read TGTGCCAGCAGTTACGTAGCGGGAGTTGTTGAGCAGTTCTTC. Translated: CASSYVAGVVEQFF.

The genes are TRBV6-4 and TRBJ2-7; 13 bases agree with TRBD2. This CDR3 spans 19 amino acids. V lost 8 bases to trimming and J lost 0 bases; unmatched junction nucleotides: 16. Germline CDR1 is MRHNA and CDR2 is SNTAGT. The CDR3 DNA reads TGTGCCAGCGGGGTACCATTACCGGGACTAGCGGGATCCTCCTACGAGCAGTACTTC. Protein: CASGVPLPGLAGSSYEQYF.